The 15 T cell receptor beta chains below were found in one sample sequenced in a study of cytomegalovirus exposure and HLA in healthy donors (dated by TCRdb to 2016 to 2017). Library preparation employed the immunoSEQ multiplex PCR assay. For the multiplex PCR, a mixture combining 60 forward primers for TCR Vbeta segments and 13 reverse primers for TCR Jbeta segments was used. TCRdb took over this immuneACCESS table, retaining in-frame rearrangements with V and J assigned. Such tables are incomplete; in checked studies, under half of the missing clones stem from an unresolved V gene, and the remainder is unexplained. This sample's table lists some 200,000 clones. Approximately 0.74% of the sample is held by the ten biggest clonotypes. Sequencing was done on a sample of PBMCs. The source is a boy younger than 18 in good health and CMV-seronegative.

The J gene is TRBJ2-7, the V gene TRBV5-6, with 8 bases identical to TRBD1. CDR1 is SGHDT and CDR2 is YYEEEE in the germline V gene. The CDR3 covers 16 residues. V trimming: 3 bases; J trimming: 1 base; junction bases outside the gene matches: 9. The CDR3 protein is CASSYWTGIVSYEQYF. CDR3 nucleotide sequence: TGTGCCAGCAGCTATTGGACAGGGATCGTATCCTACGAGCAGTACTTC.

This sequence joins TRBV9 and TRBJ2-2; D gene ambiguous. The CDR3 loop spans 15 amino acids. Germline V gene sequence: CDR1 SGDLS, CDR2 YYNGEE. The V and J ends lost 3 bases and 2 bases respectively, with 11 bases between them. The CDR3 DNA follows: TGTGCCAGCAGCGGATCTCTAGTAAACACCGGGGAGCTGTTTTTT. Protein product: CASSGSLVNTGELFF.

The chain has TRBV7-3 and TRBJ1-2; no firm D call. Trimming took off 0 bases at V and 7 bases at J, with 12 bases between the two ends. The CDR3 is made up of 14 amino acids. Germline V lookup: CDR1 SGHTA, CDR2 FQGTGA. In DNA form, the CDR3 reads TGTGCCAGCAGCTTAACTGAAACGGCTAGTGGCTACACCTTC. This sequence encodes CASSLTETASGYTF.

In nucleotides, the CDR3 is TGTGCCAGCAGAACAGTCCGGGACAGGGGATCCTACGAGCAGTACTTC. This gives the protein CASRTVRDRGSYEQYF. This sequence joins TRBV2 and TRBJ2-5, with TRBD1 matching over 10 bases. The J call is doubtful: the DNA matches TRBJ2-7 better. This CDR3 has 16 residues. Germline lookup yields CDR1 SNHLY and CDR2 FYNNEI.

V is TRBV6-1 and J is TRBJ2-6; D gene ambiguous. The V and J ends lost 4 bases and 0 bases respectively, with 7 bases between them. The CDR3 sequence is 15 residues long. Germline V CDR1 and CDR2: MNHNS, SASEGT. CDR3 loop: CASSGQVSGANVLTF. The CDR3 nucleotides are TGTGCCAGCAGTGGCCAGGTCTCTGGGGCCAACGTCCTGACTTTC.

The CDR3 DNA reads as TGTGCCAGCAAACGTACAGGGTCTGGAAACACCATATATTTT. Translating it yields CASKRTGSGNTIYF. The chain uses TRBV6-5 and TRBJ1-3, with D possibly matching TRBD1 (6 bases). Germline-derived CDR1 and CDR2 are MNHEY and SVGAGI. The CDR3 is made up of 14 amino acids. Deletions cut 7 bases from V and 1 base from J, with 11 bases between.

The rearrangement links TRBV6-5 to TRBJ1-1, with a tentative D call TRBD1 (5 bases). Germline CDR1 and CDR2: MNHEY and SVGAGI. V was cut by 7 bases and J by 2 bases, with 17 bases left in between. The CDR3 length is 15 residues. The DNA of the CDR3 is TGTGCCAGCACTACCTCTATGGGGCTAAACACTGAAGCTTTCTTT. Translated, it gives CASTTSMGLNTEAFF.

CDR3 sequence: CASRQTDNSPLHF. The CDR3 coding sequence is TGTGCCAGCAGGCAGACAGATAATTCACCCCTCCACTTT. The chain recombines TRBV9 with TRBJ1-6; D might be TRBD1 (5 bases). This CDR3 has 13 amino acids. Deletions cut 5 bases from V and 5 bases from J, with 8 bases between. Germline values: CDR1 SGDLS, CDR2 YYNGEE.

V gene TRBV12-5 combines with J gene TRBJ1-1, with D possibly being TRBD1 (6 bases). The germline CDR1 and CDR2 sequences are LGHNT and FRNRAP. The CDR3 loop spans 16 amino acids. V gave up 6 bases and J gave up 1 base, with 18 bases separating them. CDR3: CASGRSIAGANTEAFF. The CDR3 nucleotides read TGTGCTAGTGGCCGATCAATCGCGGGGGCGAACACTGAAGCTTTCTTT.

CDR3 DNA sequence: TGCGCCAGCAGCCGCCTTGGGAGCACTAGCGGGGCCGAAGGGACCCAGTACTTC. This sequence encodes CASSRLGSTSGAEGTQYF. The chain joins TRBV4-1 to TRBJ2-5, with TRBD2 matching 10 bases. The CDR3 contains 18 residues. Unmatched junction bases numbered 18, after V lost 4 bases and J lost 7 bases. The V gene's germline CDR1 is MGHRA and CDR2 YSYEKL.

This chain connects TRBV11-2 to TRBJ2-7, with TRBD2 matching over 9 bases. The junction had 5 bases not matched to a gene; V was cut back by 4 bases and J by 4 bases. The germline gives CDR1 SGHAT, CDR2 FQNNGV. This CDR3 is built from 14 residues. The CDR3 spells CASSSIAGVYEQYF. The CDR3 DNA reads as TGTGCCAGCAGCTCCATAGCGGGGGTTTACGAGCAGTACTTC.

V gene TRBV9 combines with J gene TRBJ2-3; 8 nucleotides line up with TRBD2. CDR1 and CDR2 (germline): SGDLS, YYNGEE. This CDR3 is built from 14 residues. Losses at the gene ends were 0 bases for V and 5 bases for J; bases not matched to a gene: 2. The CDR3 here is CASSVVSGGDTQYF. In DNA form, the CDR3 reads TGTGCCAGCAGCGTAGTCAGCGGGGGAGATACGCAGTATTTT. Together with reference TRBV9 and TRBJ2-3, the CDR3 gives the full variable domain: DSGVTQTPKHLITATGQRVTLRCSPRSGDLSVYWYQQSLDQGLQFLIQYYNGEERAKGNILERFSAQQFPDLHSELNLSSLELGDSALYFCASSVVSGGDTQYFGPGTRLTVL.

The chain couples TRBV11-2 to TRBJ1-4; 7 bases are a match to TRBD1. The ends lost 6 bases at V and 4 bases at J; junction bases unmatched: 11. CDR3 length: 16 residues. Germline assignment: CDR1 SGHAT and CDR2 FQNNGV. This CDR3 reads CASRPGTVLVNEKLFF. In DNA, the CDR3 is TGTGCCAGCAGACCCGGGACAGTTCTAGTTAATGAAAAACTGTTTTTT.

V gene TRBV7-6 combines with J gene TRBJ2-5; TRBD1 is a possible D gene (5 bases). The CDR3 consists of 13 residues. Trimming left V 6 bases short and J 1 base short, with 9 bases between. CDR1 SGHVS and CDR2 FNYEAQ come from the germline V gene. CDR3 nucleotide sequence: TGTGCCAGCAGTGCCAGGGTCCAAGAGACCCAGTACTTC. It translates to CASSARVQETQYF.

The chain combines TRBV4-1 with TRBJ1-6, with TRBD1 matching over 8 bases. The CDR3 totals 19 residues. J gave up 5 bases and V 4 bases, and 16 bases lay outside the gene matches. CDR1 MGHRA and CDR2 YSYEKL come from the germline V gene. The CDR3 sequence is CASSPLPGQVLKDNSPLHF. CDR3 DNA sequence: TGCGCCAGCAGCCCACTCCCGGGACAGGTCCTAAAGGATAATTCACCCCTCCACTTT.